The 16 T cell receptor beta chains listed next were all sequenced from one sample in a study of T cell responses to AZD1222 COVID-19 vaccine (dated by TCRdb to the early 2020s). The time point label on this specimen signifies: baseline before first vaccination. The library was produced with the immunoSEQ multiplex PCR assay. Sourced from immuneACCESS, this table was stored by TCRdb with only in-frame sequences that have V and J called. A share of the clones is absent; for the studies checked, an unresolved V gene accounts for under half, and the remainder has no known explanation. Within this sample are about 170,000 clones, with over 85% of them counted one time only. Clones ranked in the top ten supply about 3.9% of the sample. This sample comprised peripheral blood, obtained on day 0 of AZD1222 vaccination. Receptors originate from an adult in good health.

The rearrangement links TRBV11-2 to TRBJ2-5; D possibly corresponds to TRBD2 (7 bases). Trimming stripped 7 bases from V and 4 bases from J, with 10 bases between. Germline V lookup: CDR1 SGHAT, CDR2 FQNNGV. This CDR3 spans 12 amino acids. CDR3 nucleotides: TGTGCCAGCACGCGGGGGCTAGAGACCCAGTACTTC. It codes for CASTRGLETQYF.

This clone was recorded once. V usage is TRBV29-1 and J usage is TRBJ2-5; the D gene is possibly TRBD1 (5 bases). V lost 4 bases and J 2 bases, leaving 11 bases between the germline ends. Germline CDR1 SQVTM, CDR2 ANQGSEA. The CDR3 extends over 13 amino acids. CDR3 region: CSVGKQEQETQYF. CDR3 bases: TGCAGCGTTGGGAAACAGGAGCAAGAGACCCAGTACTTC.

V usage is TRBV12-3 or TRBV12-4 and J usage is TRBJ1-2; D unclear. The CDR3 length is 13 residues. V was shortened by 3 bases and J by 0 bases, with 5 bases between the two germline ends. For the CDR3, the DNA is TGTGCCAGCAGTTTCGCAGCTAACTATGGCTACACCTTC. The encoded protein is CASSFAANYGYTF.

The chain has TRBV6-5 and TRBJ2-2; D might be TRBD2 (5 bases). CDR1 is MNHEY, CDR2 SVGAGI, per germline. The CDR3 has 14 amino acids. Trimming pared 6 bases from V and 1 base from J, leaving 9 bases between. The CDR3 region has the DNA TGTGCCAGCAGCGCCGGACTGAACACCGGGGAGCTGTTTTTT. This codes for CASSAGLNTGELFF.

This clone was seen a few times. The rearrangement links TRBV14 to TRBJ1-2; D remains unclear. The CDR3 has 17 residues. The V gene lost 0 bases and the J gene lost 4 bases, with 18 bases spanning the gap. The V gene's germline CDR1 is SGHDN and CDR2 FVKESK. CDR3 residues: CASSQEGSLIPLYGYTF. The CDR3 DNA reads TGTGCCAGCAGCCAAGAAGGGTCCTTAATCCCCCTCTATGGCTACACCTTC. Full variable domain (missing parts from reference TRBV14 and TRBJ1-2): EAGVTQFPSHSVIEKGQTVTLRCDPISGHDNLYWYRRVMGKEIKFLLHFVKESKQDESGMPNNRFLAERTGGTYSTLKVQPAELEDSGVYFCASSQEGSLIPLYGYTFGSGTRLTVV.

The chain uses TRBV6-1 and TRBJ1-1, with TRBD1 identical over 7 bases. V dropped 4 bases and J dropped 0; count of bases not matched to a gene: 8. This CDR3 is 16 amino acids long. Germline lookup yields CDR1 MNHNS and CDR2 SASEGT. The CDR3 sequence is CASSGIRQGLNTEAFF. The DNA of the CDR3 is TGTGCCAGCAGTGGCATCAGACAGGGCCTGAACACTGAAGCTTTCTTT.

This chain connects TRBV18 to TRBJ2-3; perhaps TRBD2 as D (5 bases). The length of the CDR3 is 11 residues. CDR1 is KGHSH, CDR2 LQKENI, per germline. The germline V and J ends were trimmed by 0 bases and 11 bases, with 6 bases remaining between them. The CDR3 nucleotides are TGTGCCAGCTCACCACCGGGAGAGCAGTATTTT. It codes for CASSPPGEQYF.

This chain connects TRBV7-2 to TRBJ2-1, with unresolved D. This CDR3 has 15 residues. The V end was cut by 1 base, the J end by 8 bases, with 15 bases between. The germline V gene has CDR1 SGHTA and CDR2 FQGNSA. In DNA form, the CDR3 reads TGTGCCAGCAGCTTAGGACTGGACGGTCAGGATGAGCAGTTCTTC. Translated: CASSLGLDGQDEQFF.

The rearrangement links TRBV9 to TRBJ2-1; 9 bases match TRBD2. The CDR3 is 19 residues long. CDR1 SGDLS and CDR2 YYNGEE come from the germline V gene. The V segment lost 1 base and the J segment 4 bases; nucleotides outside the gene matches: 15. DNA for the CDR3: TGTGCCAGCAGCGTATCGGGGCGAGAGAGCGGGAGGATTTACAATGAGCAGTTCTTC. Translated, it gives CASSVSGRESGRIYNEQFF.

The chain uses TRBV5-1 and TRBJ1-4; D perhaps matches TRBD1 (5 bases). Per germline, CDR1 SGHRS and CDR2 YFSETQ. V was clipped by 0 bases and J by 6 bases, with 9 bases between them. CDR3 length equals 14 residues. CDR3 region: CASSLVGTDEKLFF. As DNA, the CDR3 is TGCGCCAGCAGCTTGGTGGGGACGGATGAAAAACTGTTTTTT.

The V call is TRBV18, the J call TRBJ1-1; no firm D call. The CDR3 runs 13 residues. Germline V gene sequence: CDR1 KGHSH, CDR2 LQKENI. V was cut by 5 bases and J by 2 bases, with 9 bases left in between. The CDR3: CASSAGSNTEAFF. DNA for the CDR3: TGTGCCAGCTCAGCTGGGAGCAACACTGAAGCTTTCTTT.

The CDR3 loop reads CASSLGTNQETQYF. The CDR3 bases are TGCGCCAGCAGCTTGGGAACGAACCAAGAGACCCAGTACTTC. This chain connects TRBV5-1 to TRBJ2-5, with D unclear. Germline loops: CDR1 SGHRS, CDR2 YFSETQ. The length of the CDR3 is 14 residues. Trimming cost V 0 bases and J 0 bases, with 6 bases left between them.

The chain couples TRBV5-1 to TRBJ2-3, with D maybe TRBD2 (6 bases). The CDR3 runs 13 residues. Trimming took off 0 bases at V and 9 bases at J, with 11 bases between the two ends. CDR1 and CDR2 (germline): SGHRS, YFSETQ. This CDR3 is CASSLAGGETQYF. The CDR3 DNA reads TGCGCCAGCAGCTTGGCCGGAGGGGAGACGCAGTATTTT.

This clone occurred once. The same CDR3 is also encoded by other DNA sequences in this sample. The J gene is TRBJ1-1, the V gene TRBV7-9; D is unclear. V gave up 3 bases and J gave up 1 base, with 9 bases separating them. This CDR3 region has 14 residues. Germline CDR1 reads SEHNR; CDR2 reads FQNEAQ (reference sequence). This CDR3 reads CASSLMAGNTEAFF. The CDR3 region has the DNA TGTGCCAGCAGCTTGATGGCGGGGAACACTGAAGCTTTCTTT.

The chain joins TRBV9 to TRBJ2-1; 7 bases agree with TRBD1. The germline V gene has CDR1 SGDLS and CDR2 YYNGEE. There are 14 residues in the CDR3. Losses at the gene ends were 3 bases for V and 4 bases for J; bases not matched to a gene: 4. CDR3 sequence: CASSAGTVYNEQFF. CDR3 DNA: TGTGCCAGCAGCGCCGGGACAGTATACAATGAGCAGTTCTTC.

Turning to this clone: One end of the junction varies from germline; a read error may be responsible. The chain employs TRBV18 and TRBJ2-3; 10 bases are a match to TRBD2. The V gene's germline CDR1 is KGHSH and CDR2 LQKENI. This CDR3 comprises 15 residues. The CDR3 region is CASSRTSGNTDTQYF. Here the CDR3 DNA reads TGTGCCAGCTCCCGGACTAGCGGAAACACAGATACACAGTATTTT.